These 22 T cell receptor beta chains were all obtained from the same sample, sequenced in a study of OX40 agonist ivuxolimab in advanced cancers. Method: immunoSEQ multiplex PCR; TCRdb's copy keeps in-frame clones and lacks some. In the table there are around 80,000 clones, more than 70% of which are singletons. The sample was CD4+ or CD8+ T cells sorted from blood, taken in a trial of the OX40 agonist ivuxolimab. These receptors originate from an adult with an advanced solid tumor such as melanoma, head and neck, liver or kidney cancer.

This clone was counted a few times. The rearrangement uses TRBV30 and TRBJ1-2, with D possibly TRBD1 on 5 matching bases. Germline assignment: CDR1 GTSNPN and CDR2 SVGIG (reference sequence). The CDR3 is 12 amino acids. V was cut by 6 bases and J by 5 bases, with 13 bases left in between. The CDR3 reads CACTGTIYGYTF. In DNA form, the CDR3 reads TGTGCCTGTACTGGGACTATATATGGCTACACCTTC.

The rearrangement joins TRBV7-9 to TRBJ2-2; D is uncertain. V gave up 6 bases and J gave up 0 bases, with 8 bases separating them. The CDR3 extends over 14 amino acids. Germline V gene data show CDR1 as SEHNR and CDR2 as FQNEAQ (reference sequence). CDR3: CASRLPANTGELFF. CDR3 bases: TGTGCCAGCAGGCTCCCCGCGAACACCGGGGAGCTGTTTTTT.

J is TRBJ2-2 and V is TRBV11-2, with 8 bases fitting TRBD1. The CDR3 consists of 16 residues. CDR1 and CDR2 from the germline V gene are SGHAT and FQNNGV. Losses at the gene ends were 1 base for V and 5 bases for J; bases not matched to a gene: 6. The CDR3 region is CASSLGTGRWTGELFF. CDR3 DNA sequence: TGTGCCAGCAGCTTAGGGACAGGGCGGTGGACCGGGGAGCTGTTTTTT.

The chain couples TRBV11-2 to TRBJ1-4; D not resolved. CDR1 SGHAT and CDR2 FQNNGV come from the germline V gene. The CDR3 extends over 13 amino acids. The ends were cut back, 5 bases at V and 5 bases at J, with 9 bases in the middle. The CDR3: CASSHSRNEKLFF. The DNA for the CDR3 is TGTGCCAGCAGCCATAGCAGAAATGAAAAACTGTTTTTT.

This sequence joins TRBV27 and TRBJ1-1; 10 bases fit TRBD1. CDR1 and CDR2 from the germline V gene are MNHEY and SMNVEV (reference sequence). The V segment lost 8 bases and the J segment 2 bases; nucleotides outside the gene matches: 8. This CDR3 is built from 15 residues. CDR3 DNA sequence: TGTGCCAGCCGGGACAGGGGTCTCTCCAACACTGAAGCTTTCTTT. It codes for CASRDRGLSNTEAFF.

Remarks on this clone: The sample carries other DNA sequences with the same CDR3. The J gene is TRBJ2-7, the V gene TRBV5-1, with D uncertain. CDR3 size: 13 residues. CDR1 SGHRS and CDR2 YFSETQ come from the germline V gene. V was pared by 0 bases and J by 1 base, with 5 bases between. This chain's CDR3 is CASSLVGSYEQYF. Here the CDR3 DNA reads TGCGCCAGCAGCTTGGTAGGGTCCTACGAGCAGTACTTC.

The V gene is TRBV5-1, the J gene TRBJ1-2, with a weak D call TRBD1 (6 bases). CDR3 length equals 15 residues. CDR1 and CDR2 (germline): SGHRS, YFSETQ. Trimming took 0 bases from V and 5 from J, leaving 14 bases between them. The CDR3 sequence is CASSLVTGPSYGYTF. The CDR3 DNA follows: TGCGCCAGCAGCTTGGTTACAGGGCCCTCATATGGCTACACCTTC.

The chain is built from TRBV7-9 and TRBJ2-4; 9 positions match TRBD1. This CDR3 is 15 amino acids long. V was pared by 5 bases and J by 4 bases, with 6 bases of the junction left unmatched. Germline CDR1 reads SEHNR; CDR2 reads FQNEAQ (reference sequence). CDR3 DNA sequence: TGTGCCAGCAGCGACACAGGGGGCGGGAAAAACATTCAGTACTTC. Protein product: CASSDTGGGKNIQYF.

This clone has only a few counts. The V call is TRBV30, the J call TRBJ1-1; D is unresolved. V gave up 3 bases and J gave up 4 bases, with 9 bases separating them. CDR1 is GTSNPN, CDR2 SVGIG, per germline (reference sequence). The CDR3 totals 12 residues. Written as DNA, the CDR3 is TGTGCCTGGAGGTGGTTGGGCACTGAAGCTTTCTTT. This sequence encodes CAWRWLGTEAFF.

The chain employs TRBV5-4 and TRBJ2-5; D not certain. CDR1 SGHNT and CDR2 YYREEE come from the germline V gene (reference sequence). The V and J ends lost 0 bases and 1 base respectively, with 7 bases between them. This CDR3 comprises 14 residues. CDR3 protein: CASSLGNSQETQYF. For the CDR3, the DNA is TGTGCCAGCAGCTTGGGTAACAGCCAAGAGACCCAGTACTTC.

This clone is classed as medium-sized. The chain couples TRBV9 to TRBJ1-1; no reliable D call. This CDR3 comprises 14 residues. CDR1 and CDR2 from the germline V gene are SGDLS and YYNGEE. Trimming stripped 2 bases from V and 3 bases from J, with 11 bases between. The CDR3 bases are TGTGCCAGCAGCGTGAGTGTATTCGACACTGAAGCTTTCTTT. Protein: CASSVSVFDTEAFF.

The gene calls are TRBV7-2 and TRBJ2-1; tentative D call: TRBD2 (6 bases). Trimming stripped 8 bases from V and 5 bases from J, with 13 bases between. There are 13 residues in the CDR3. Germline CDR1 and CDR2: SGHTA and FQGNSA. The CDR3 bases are TGTGCCAGCGGACTGGGACTCAACAATGAGCAGTTCTTC. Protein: CASGLGLNNEQFF.

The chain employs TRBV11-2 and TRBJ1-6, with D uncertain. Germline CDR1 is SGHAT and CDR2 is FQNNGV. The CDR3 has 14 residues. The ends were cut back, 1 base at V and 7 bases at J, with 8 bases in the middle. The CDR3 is CASSLARLNSPLHF. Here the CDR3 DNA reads TGTGCCAGCAGCTTAGCACGGCTAAATTCACCCCTCCACTTT. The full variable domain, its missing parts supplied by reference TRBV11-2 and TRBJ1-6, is EAGVAQSPRYKIIEKRQSVAFWCNPISGHATLYWYQQILGQGPKLLIQFQNNGVVDDSQLPKDRFSAERLKGVDSTLKIQPAKLEDSAVYLCASSLARLNSPLHFGNGTRLTVT.

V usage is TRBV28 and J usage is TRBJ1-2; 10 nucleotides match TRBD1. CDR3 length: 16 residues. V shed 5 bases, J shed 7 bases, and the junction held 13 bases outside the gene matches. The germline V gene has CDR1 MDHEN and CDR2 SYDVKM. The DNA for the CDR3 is TGTGCCAGCAGTCCGACCAGAGGACAGGGGGAGGGTGGCTACACCTTC. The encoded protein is CASSPTRGQGEGGYTF.

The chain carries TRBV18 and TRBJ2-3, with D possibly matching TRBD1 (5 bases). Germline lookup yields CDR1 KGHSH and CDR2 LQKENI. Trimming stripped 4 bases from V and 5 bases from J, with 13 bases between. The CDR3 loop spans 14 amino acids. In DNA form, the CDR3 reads TGTGCCAGCTCACGAACCCAGGGTGTAGATACGCAGTATTTT. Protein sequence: CASSRTQGVDTQYF. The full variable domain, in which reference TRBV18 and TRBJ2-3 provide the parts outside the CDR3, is NAGVMQNPRHLVRRRGQEARLRCSPMKGHSHVYWYRQLPEEGLKFMVYLQKENIIDESGMPKERFSAEFPKEGPSILRIQQVVRGDSAAYFCASSRTQGVDTQYFGPGTRLTVL.

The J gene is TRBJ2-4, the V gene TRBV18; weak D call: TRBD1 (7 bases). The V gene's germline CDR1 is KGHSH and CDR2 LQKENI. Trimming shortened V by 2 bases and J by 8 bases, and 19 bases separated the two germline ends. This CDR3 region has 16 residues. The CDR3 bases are TGTGCCAGCTCACCAAGATGGAGAGACAGGGAGGACATTCAGTACTTC. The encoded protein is CASSPRWRDREDIQYF.

CDR3 coding DNA: TGCGCCAGCGGAGAACTAGCGGATTACGAGCAGTACTTC. Protein sequence: CASGELADYEQYF. This chain connects TRBV5-1 to TRBJ2-7; 8 bases map to TRBD2. The germline CDR1 and CDR2 sequences are SGHRS and YFSETQ. V shed 7 bases and J 4 bases; nucleotides not matched to a gene: 7. This CDR3 region has 13 residues.

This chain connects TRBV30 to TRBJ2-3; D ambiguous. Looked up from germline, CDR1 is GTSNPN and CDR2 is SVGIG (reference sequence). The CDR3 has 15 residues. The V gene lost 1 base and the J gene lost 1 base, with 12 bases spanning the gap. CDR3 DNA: TGTGCCTGGAGTGCCCCCGGGTTCCGCACAGATACGCAGTATTTT. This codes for CAWSAPGFRTDTQYF.

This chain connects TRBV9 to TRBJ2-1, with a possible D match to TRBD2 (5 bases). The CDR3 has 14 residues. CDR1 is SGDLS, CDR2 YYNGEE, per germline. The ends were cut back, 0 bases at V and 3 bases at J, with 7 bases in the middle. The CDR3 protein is CASSVDGVYNEQFF. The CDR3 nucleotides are TGTGCCAGCAGCGTAGACGGGGTCTACAATGAGCAGTTCTTC. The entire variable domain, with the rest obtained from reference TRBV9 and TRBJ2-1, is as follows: DSGVTQTPKHLITATGQRVTLRCSPRSGDLSVYWYQQSLDQGLQFLIQYYNGEERAKGNILERFSAQQFPDLHSELNLSSLELGDSALYFCASSVDGVYNEQFFGPGTRLTVL.

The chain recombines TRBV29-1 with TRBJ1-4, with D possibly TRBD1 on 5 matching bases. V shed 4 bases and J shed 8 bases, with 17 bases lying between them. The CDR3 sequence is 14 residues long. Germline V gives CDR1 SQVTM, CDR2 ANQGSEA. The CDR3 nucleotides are TGCAGCGTTGTGGGCGGGGAGTCAGGGGAAAAACTGTTTTTT. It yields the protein CSVVGGESGEKLFF.

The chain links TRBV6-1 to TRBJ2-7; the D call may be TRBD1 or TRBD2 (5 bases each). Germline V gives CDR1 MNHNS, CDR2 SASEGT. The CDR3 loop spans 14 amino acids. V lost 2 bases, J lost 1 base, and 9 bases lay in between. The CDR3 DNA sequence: TGTGCCAGCAGTGAAAGGGACGGATCCTACGAGCAGTACTTC. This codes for CASSERDGSYEQYF.

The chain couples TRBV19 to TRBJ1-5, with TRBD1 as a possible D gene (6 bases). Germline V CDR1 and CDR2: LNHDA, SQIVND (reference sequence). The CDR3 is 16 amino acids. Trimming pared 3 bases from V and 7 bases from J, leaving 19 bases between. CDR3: CASSIEQGHLGQPQHF. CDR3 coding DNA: TGTGCCAGTAGTATTGAACAGGGACATCTGGGCCAGCCCCAGCATTTT.